These 23 T cell receptor beta chains originate from one sample sequenced in a study of control samples from healthy donors and cancer patients. Assay: immunoSEQ multiplex PCR; the TCRdb copy retains only in-frame clones and omits some. Here the sample spans around 82,000 clones, approximately 90% being singletons. Specimen: blood. These receptors were obtained from a man in his fifties in good health.

The table lists this clone with a count of one. The chain couples TRBV13 to TRBJ1-1, with D perhaps matching TRBD1 (5 bases). Between the trimmed V and J ends, which lost 0 bases and 5 bases, there was a span of 13 bases. The CDR3 spans 15 residues. Germline loops: CDR1 PRHDT, CDR2 FYEKMQ (reference sequence). As DNA, the CDR3 is TGTGCCAGCAGCTTAGGGCGAAACCGGGGGACTGAAGCTTTCTTT. Its translation is CASSLGRNRGTEAFF.

The V gene is TRBV6-5, the J gene TRBJ1-4; TRBD1 aligns across 9 bases. V trimming: 4 bases; J trimming: 5 bases; junction bases outside the gene matches: 2. Germline V gives CDR1 MNHEY, CDR2 SVGAGI. The CDR3 runs to 14 residues. The CDR3 coding sequence is TGTGCCAGCAGTTCGGACAGGGGAAATGAAAAACTGTTTTTT. This encodes CASSSDRGNEKLFF.

This clone has only a few counts. J is TRBJ1-1 and V is TRBV29-1; D unresolved. With 5 bases removed from V and 6 bases from J, the gap between germline ends came to 19 bases. The CDR3 consists of 14 residues. Germline V CDR1 and CDR2: SQVTM, ANQGSEA. CDR3 coding DNA: TGCAGCGTTACCACACACCGACGTCCCCCTGAAGCTTTCTTT. Translation: CSVTTHRRPPEAFF.

The chain has TRBV29-1 and TRBJ2-3, with 7 bases identical to TRBD2. Germline assignment: CDR1 SQVTM and CDR2 ANQGSEA. The V gene end was trimmed by 7 bases and the J gene end by 4 bases; junction bases not matched to a gene: 5. The CDR3 runs to 12 residues. CDR3 in DNA: TGCAGCGACATACGGGGGGCAGATACGCAGTATTTT. As protein: CSDIRGADTQYF.

The chain is built from TRBV2 and TRBJ2-5; D is perhaps TRBD2 (5 bases). V was pared by 2 bases and J by 4 bases, with 11 bases between. Germline assignment: CDR1 SNHLY and CDR2 FYNNEI. The CDR3 is made up of 14 amino acids. Here the CDR3 DNA reads TGTGCCAGCAGTGAATGGGTAGGGAGAGAGACCCAGTACTTC. Translated, it gives CASSEWVGRETQYF. The full variable domain, its missing parts supplied by reference TRBV2 and TRBJ2-5, is EPEVTQTPSHQVTQMGQEVILRCVPISNHLYFYWYRQILGQKVEFLVSFYNNEISEKSEIFDDQFSVERPDGSNFTLKIRSTKLEDSAMYFCASSEWVGRETQYFGPGTRLLVL.

This chain connects TRBV24-1 to TRBJ2-3, with a possible D match to TRBD1 (5 bases). CDR3 length: 17 residues. Germline-derived CDR1 and CDR2 are KGHDR and SFDVKD. Trimming shortened V by 5 bases and J by 1 base, and 18 bases separated the two germline ends. Written as DNA, the CDR3 is TGTGCCACCAGTGGGCCACAGGACCTCCTCGGCACAGATACGCAGTATTTT. Translation gives CATSGPQDLLGTDTQYF.

The gene calls are TRBV10-3 and TRBJ1-3; TRBD1 agrees at 7 bases. From germline, CDR1 is ENHRY and CDR2 SYGVKD. The CDR3 loop spans 15 amino acids. V was clipped by 6 bases and J by 3 bases; unmatched bases: 8. The DNA of the CDR3 is TGTGCCATCAGAACAGGGGACAACAGTGGAAACACCATATATTTT. It translates to CAIRTGDNSGNTIYF.

The gene calls are TRBV11-1 and TRBJ2-3; TRBD2 aligns across 11 bases. The germline CDR1 and CDR2 sequences are SGHAT and FQDESV (reference sequence). This CDR3 comprises 16 residues. Trimming took 3 bases from V and 4 from J; bases not matched to a gene: 6. The CDR3 coding sequence is TGTGCCAGCAGCTTCGCTAGCGGGGGGCGTGCAGATACGCAGTATTTT. Encoded protein: CASSFASGGRADTQYF. The variable domain in full, completed from reference TRBV11-1 and TRBJ2-3, reads EAEVAQSPRYKITEKSQAVAFWCDPISGHATLYWYRQILGQGPELLVQFQDESVVDDSQLPKDRFSAERLKGVDSTLKIQPAELGDSAMYLCASSFASGGRADTQYFGPGTRLTVL.

V and J are TRBV5-1 and TRBJ2-7; D is unclear. Trimming pared 0 bases from V and 4 bases from J, leaving 11 bases between. Germline V gene sequence: CDR1 SGHRS, CDR2 YFSETQ. CDR3 length equals 14 residues. CDR3 protein: CASSLGSGPYEQYF. In DNA, the CDR3 is TGCGCCAGCAGCTTGGGCTCAGGACCGTACGAGCAGTACTTC.

The chain couples TRBV19 to TRBJ1-4; D uncertain. The germline V gene encodes CDR1 LNHDA and CDR2 SQIVND (reference sequence). V gave up 0 bases and J gave up 3 bases, with 11 bases separating them. This CDR3 spans 16 amino acids. CDR3 sequence: CASSIEVWGANEKLFF. CDR3 DNA sequence: TGTGCCAGTAGTATAGAGGTCTGGGGAGCTAATGAAAAACTGTTTTTT.

This clone was seen just once. The genes are TRBV24-1 and TRBJ2-7, with D perhaps given as TRBD1 or TRBD2 (6 bases each). Germline V gene data show CDR1 as KGHDR and CDR2 as SFDVKD. The V and J ends lost 7 bases and 7 bases respectively, with 10 bases between them. The length of the CDR3 is 11 residues. In DNA form, the CDR3 reads TGTGCCACCAGCACAGGGAGGGAGCAGTACTTC. Protein product: CATSTGREQYF.

This chain joins TRBV7-6 and TRBJ2-1; 13 nucleotides line up with TRBD2. CDR1 and CDR2 (germline): SGHVS, FNYEAQ. The CDR3 has 15 amino acids. The J segment lost 6 bases and the V segment lost 5 bases, leaving 4 bases of the junction unmatched. The CDR3 coding sequence is TGTGCCAGCAGCGTAACTAGCGGGGGGGCCAATGAGCAGTTCTTC. Its translation: CASSVTSGGANEQFF.

The chain links TRBV19 to TRBJ2-1; TRBD2 aligns across 11 bases. From germline, CDR1 is LNHDA and CDR2 SQIVND (reference sequence). V gave up 5 bases and J gave up 6 bases; unmatched junction bases: 6. The CDR3 has 15 residues. CDR3 bases: TGTGCCAGTAGTCCCGTAGCGGGGGGGTTCAATGAGCAGTTCTTC. Protein product: CASSPVAGGFNEQFF.

This clone was seen a single time. The chain links TRBV7-2 to TRBJ1-4; D perhaps matches TRBD1 (6 bases). V was cut by 2 bases and J by 6 bases, with 13 bases left in between. CDR1 and CDR2 (germline): SGHTA, FQGNSA. The CDR3 length is 15 residues. The CDR3 DNA is TGTGCCAGCAGCTTATACAGCGAGGGGGATGAAAAACTGTTTTTT. This codes for CASSLYSEGDEKLFF.

The chain is built from TRBV14 and TRBJ1-4; D is possibly TRBD1 (6 bases). Germline-derived CDR1 and CDR2 are SGHDN and FVKESK. The V end lost 0 bases, the J end lost 12 bases, and 20 bases lay between the germline ends. The CDR3 has 16 residues. CDR3 region: CASSQDRDIFQSQLFF. In nucleotides, the CDR3 is TGTGCCAGCAGCCAAGATCGGGACATATTTCAATCTCAACTGTTTTTT.

This clone was recorded only once. The rearrangement links TRBV5-4 to TRBJ2-5; perhaps TRBD2 as D (5 bases). Germline V gene data show CDR1 as SGHNT and CDR2 as YYREEE (reference sequence). This CDR3 comprises 15 residues. Trimming took 0 bases from V and 5 from J, leaving 14 bases between them. The DNA for the CDR3 is TGTGCCAGCAGCTTGGGGCTTGAGGGCACCGAGACCCAGTACTTC. It translates to CASSLGLEGTETQYF. The full variable domain, completed using reference TRBV5-4 and TRBJ2-5, is ETGVTQSPTHLIKTRGQQVTLRCSSQSGHNTVSWYQQALGQGPQFIFQYYREEENGRGNFPPRFSGLQFPNYSSELNVNALELDDSALYLCASSLGLEGTETQYFGPGTRLLVL.

The rearrangement links TRBV30 to TRBJ1-2; D unresolved. CDR3 length: 13 amino acids. Trimming took off 2 bases at V and 2 bases at J, with 9 bases between the two ends. Germline CDR1 GTSNPN, CDR2 SVGIG (reference sequence). The CDR3 loop reads CAWSRGINYGYTF. The CDR3 DNA is TGTGCCTGGAGTCGCGGAATCAACTATGGCTACACCTTC.

This chain uses TRBV5-1 with TRBJ1-1; the D gene is possibly TRBD1 (6 bases). Trimming shortened V by 0 bases and J by 3 bases, and 12 bases separated the two germline ends. The CDR3 sequence is 15 residues long. CDR1 SGHRS and CDR2 YFSETQ come from the germline V gene. The CDR3 DNA sequence: TGCGCCAGCAGCTTGGTGGAGGGGGGGGACACTGAAGCTTTCTTT. Protein product: CASSLVEGGDTEAFF. The whole variable domain, remainder taken from reference TRBV5-1 and TRBJ1-1, is KAGVTQTPRYLIKTRGQQVTLSCSPISGHRSVSWYQQTPGQGLQFLFEYFSETQRNKGNFPGRFSGRQFSNSRSEMNVSTLELGDSALYLCASSLVEGGDTEAFFGQGTRLTVV.

This chain joins TRBV27 and TRBJ1-1; D unclear. Trimming pared 7 bases from V and 8 bases from J, leaving 17 bases between. CDR1 and CDR2 from the germline V gene are MNHEY and SMNVEV (reference sequence). This CDR3 contains 13 residues. CDR3 sequence reads: CASKAGSSGEAFF. CDR3 nucleotides: TGTGCCAGCAAAGCGGGCTCCTCCGGAGAAGCTTTCTTT.

V usage is TRBV19 and J usage is TRBJ2-7; no reliable D call. The CDR3 covers 14 residues. Germline CDR1 and CDR2: LNHDA and SQIVND (reference sequence). V lost 3 bases and J 3 bases, leaving 12 bases between the germline ends. The CDR3 DNA sequence: TGTGCCAGTAGTATTTTGGTATGGGACTACGAGCAGTACTTC. It encodes CASSILVWDYEQYF.

The gene calls are TRBV21-1 and TRBJ1-5; the table calls TRBD1, which could not be checked here. TRBV21-1 is assigned pseudogene status. The CDR3 is made up of 14 amino acids. CDR3 DNA sequence: TGTGCCAGCAGCAAAGCGGCAGGCAATCAGCCCCAGCATTTT. This gives the protein CASSKAAGNQPQHF.

The rearrangement joins TRBV2 to TRBJ2-5; 9 bases agree with TRBD1. The germline CDR1 and CDR2 sequences are SNHLY and FYNNEI. This CDR3 has 14 residues. The V gene end was trimmed by 5 bases and the J gene end by 3 bases; junction bases not matched to a gene: 4. CDR3 in amino acids: CASSQDRGKETQYF. CDR3 coding DNA: TGTGCCAGCAGTCAGGACAGGGGAAAAGAGACCCAGTACTTC.

The chain recombines TRBV4-3 with TRBJ1-2; no reliable D call. V lost 1 base, J lost 8 bases, and 17 bases lay in between. The CDR3 loop spans 15 amino acids. Germline V gives CDR1 LGHNA, CDR2 YSLEER. As DNA, the CDR3 is TGCGCCAGCAGCCAAGTTGGACGGGAGACGGAAGGCTACACCTTC. It translates to CASSQVGRETEGYTF.